These T cell receptor beta chains were read from a single sample in a study of cytomegalovirus exposure and HLA in healthy donors. Here immunoSEQ multiplex PCR was the method, and the copy in TCRdb shows in-frame clones only, minus some. The sample holds more than 150,000 clones, 80% seen once. Sequencing was performed on PBMCs. The receptors stem from a boy aged 5-17 years in good health and CMV-seronegative. Both conserved end residues are part of each CDR3. Each record gives: V gene, clone size, D gene, CDR3 length, CDR3 protein. A D gene is named only where the DNA matches it firmly. The listing skips clone size in some rows; elsewhere it reads once, few, many or a size class.

TRBV6-5,-,-,13,CASSYSKGTEAFF
TRBV6-5,-,TRBD1,15,CASSYRDRGTDTQYF
TRBV29-1,-,TRBD1,13,CSVEAGQLYGYTF
TRBV19,-,TRBD1,17,CASSTGQGDLMNTEAFF
TRBV27,few,-,14,CASSGGNREYGYTF
TRBV5-1,few,TRBD2,17,CASTSGTSGGFTDTQYF
TRBV5-5,-,-,13,CASSWNAAQPQHF
TRBV29-1,-,-,14,CSVERGTVNTEAFF
TRBV2,-,TRBD1,14,CARHNRGPNYGYTF
TRBV21-1,-,-,15,CAISLRQGAISGYTF
TRBV7-9,-,TRBD1,14,CASSSTGGQETQYF
TRBV30,once,-,14,CAWSFERGSGGYTF
TRBV4-3,-,TRBD2,17,CASSQDRSAGGSYEQYF
TRBV6-4,-,TRBD1,15,CASSYGTGGTGELFF
TRBV19,-,TRBD2,16,CASRQTWSGRIGELFF
TRBV7-2,-,-,13,CASSLAQGYEQYF
TRBV30,once,-,13,CAWTPGVSYGYTF
TRBV7-9,-,-,14,CASSPGRGATEAFF
TRBV18,-,TRBD1,17,CASSPVRDRGRGTSAFF
TRBV15,-,-,13,CATSRLYFYGYTF
TRBV30,-,-,14,CAVGTLSLLDGDTF
TRBV6-5,-,-,15,CASNSAPGPSDTQYF
TRBV27,-,TRBD1,15,CASRKGQVNTGELFF
TRBV7-8,-,-,15,CASSSGGAVTGELFF
TRBV6-5,-,-,13,CASRRDGVNEQFF
TRBV6-4,once,TRBD2,14,CASTVAGISYEQYF
TRBV30,-,-,10,CAGSEREAFF
TRBV21-1,few,-,15,CASTPGASGANVLTF
TRBV25-1,once,-,12,CAIGGGDQPQHF
TRBV7-9,-,-,12,CSSSPRARGYTF
TRBV27,-,-,14,CASSLRGVTGELFF
TRBV11-2,-,-,15,CASSFLQGTVPEAFF
TRBV30,-,-,14,CAWTGGGSNQPQHF
TRBV4-1,-,TRBD1,14,CASSQVDRGTEAFF
TRBV5-1,-,-,15,CASSLRGAGNYGYTF
TRBV10-1,-,TRBD2,18,CASSGLAGGPDETDTQYF
TRBV5-6,-,-,15,CASSLVGAKGREQYF
TRBV7-2,-,-,15,CASSLQFAVRNEQFF
TRBV6-5,-,TRBD1,14,CASSYRGPNTEAFF
TRBV5-1,-,-,14,CASSRGQSGTEAFF
TRBV25-1,-,-,15,CASSEYQGGTDTQYF
TRBV20-1,few,-,10,CSAQGTEAFF
TRBV7-2,-,TRBD2,16,CASSLVGTSGQETQYF
TRBV5-1,-,-,17,CASSSADGGALTDTQYF
TRBV9,-,TRBD2,15,CASSSELARYNEQFF
TRBV6-6,-,TRBD1,15,CASSYGTGGPYEQYF
TRBV11-2,-,-,13,CASKGTRQYEQYF
TRBV4-3,-,TRBD2,16,CASSQGASGRQETQYF
TRBV5-1,-,-,15,CASSAGTSSSYEQYF
TRBV7-2,-,-,14,CASSFGQGGEKLFF
TRBV9,-,TRBD2,14,CASSVGGGIYEQYF
TRBV5-8,-,-,15,CASSLVWGGETEAFF
TRBV5-1,-,TRBD2,17,CASSLATSGRNTGELFF
TRBV7-9,-,-,12,CASSLLYSEAFF
TRBV2,-,TRBD2,15,CASSELSGRNGEQFF
TRBV2,-,TRBD1,14,CASSGDRGRETQYF
TRBV27,-,TRBD1,20,CASSALGQGPTLSSYNEQFF
TRBV19,-,-,17,CASSIDLYTGPEQPQHF
TRBV11-2,-,TRBD2,14,CASSLLAGGNEQFF
TRBV19,-,-,14,CASSMAAGETEAFF